The table lists the clone carrying this T cell receptor beta chain with many counts. TCRdb ran MiXCR on the 5' RACE reads and lists one entry per CDR3 protein. The table includes about 54,000 distinct CDR3 sequences, approximately 17% detected once. The CDR3 consists of 17 residues. The junction had 7 bases not matched to a gene; V was cut back by 1 base and J by 4 bases. Germline assignment: CDR1 SGHTA and CDR2 FQGNSA. The chain couples TRBV7-2 to TRBJ2-5; TRBD1 matches 12 bases. Sequenced: naive CD4+ T cells sorted from blood. Subset noted: naive CD4+ T cells, CD4+CD45RA+CD25-. The receptor was derived from a female donor with breast cancer. The CDR3 reads CASSLGSGTGGRETQYF. The CDR3 region has the DNA TGTGCCAGCAGCTTAGGCTCCGGGACAGGGGGCAGAGAGACCCAGTACTTC.